This passage covers 16 T cell receptor beta chains from one sample sequenced in a study of PD-1 blockade in classical Hodgkin lymphoma. Time point indicated: cycle 4 day 1 (C4D1), after more than 5 weeks of nivolumab. Relapse was seen in all patients after autologous stem cell transplantation, and brentuximab vedotin exposure was variable. TCRdb keeps only in-frame clones here, not all; method: immunoSEQ multiplex PCR. The sample consists of some 93,000 clones, roughly 73% of them appearing once. Sequencing was performed on peripheral blood mononuclear cells (PBMCs), taken before the fourth cycle of nivolumab. Source of these receptors: a human donor with classical Hodgkin lymphoma.

The V and J genes are TRBV5-1 and TRBJ1-2; possibly TRBD1 for D (5 bases). V was clipped by 5 bases and J by 5 bases, with 16 bases between them. Germline loops: CDR1 SGHRS, CDR2 YFSETQ. The CDR3 is 14 amino acids. Here the CDR3 reads CASSRDESGYGYTF. In DNA form, the CDR3 reads TGCGCCAGCAGTCGGGACGAAAGTGGGTATGGCTACACCTTC. Full variable domain (rest looked up from reference TRBV5-1 and TRBJ1-2): KAGVTQTPRYLIKTRGQQVTLSCSPISGHRSVSWYQQTPGQGLQFLFEYFSETQRNKGNFPGRFSGRQFSNSRSEMNVSTLELGDSALYLCASSRDESGYGYTFGSGTRLTVV.

This clone has a count of ten or more. The rearrangement uses TRBV9 and TRBJ2-2; a possible D gene is TRBD1 (6 bases). Germline-derived CDR1 and CDR2 are SGDLS and YYNGEE. Deletions cut 3 bases from V and 0 bases from J, with 9 bases between. The CDR3 length is 15 residues. In DNA form, the CDR3 reads TGTGCCAGCAGCGCCTGGACAGCGAACACCGGGGAGCTGTTTTTT. It specifies CASSAWTANTGELFF.

This clone was counted only a few times. The chain carries TRBV6-5 and TRBJ2-7, with 7 bases aligning to TRBD2. Losses at the gene ends were 7 bases for V and 2 bases for J; bases not matched to a gene: 5. Germline V lookup: CDR1 MNHEY, CDR2 SVGAGI. The CDR3 runs 13 residues. CDR3 loop: CASTGGPTYEQYF. Here the CDR3 DNA reads TGTGCCAGCACGGGGGGACCAACCTACGAGCAGTACTTC.

The rearrangement joins TRBV13 to TRBJ1-6, with 8 bases matching TRBD1. CDR3 length: 16 residues. CDR1 is PRHDT and CDR2 is FYEKMQ in the germline V gene (reference sequence). V lost 4 bases, J lost 14 bases, and 16 bases stayed unmatched. This CDR3 reads CASSSTGQGGSSALHF. CDR3 coding DNA: TGTGCCAGCAGCTCCACAGGACAGGGAGGGAGTTCGGCCCTCCACTTT.

This clone was seen many times. CDR3 DNA sequence: TGTGCCAGCAGTGGGGACGTGCTCGGTGGCTACACCTTC. Translation: CASSGDVLGGYTF. The chain employs TRBV25-1 and TRBJ1-2; D perhaps matches TRBD1 (5 bases). From germline, CDR1 is MGHDK and CDR2 SYGVNS. V dropped 4 bases and J dropped 7 bases, with 13 bases sitting between them. The CDR3 is made up of 13 amino acids.

In the case of this clone: One junction end disagrees with the germline gene, perhaps due to a read error. Other DNA sequences from this sample encode an identical CDR3 as well. The chain has TRBV5-4 and TRBJ1-2; D perhaps matches TRBD1 (6 bases). Germline V gives CDR1 SGHNT, CDR2 YYREEE (reference sequence). This CDR3 is built from 13 residues. CDR3 sequence (DNA): TGCGCCAGCAGCTGGGACAAGTCCTATGGCTACACCTTC. Its translation: CASSWDKSYGYTF.

This sequence joins TRBV28 and TRBJ2-1; D could derive from TRBD1 or TRBD2 (5 bases each). The CDR3 length is 16 residues. The germline gives CDR1 MDHEN, CDR2 SYDVKM. Trimming cost V 6 bases and J 7 bases, with 22 bases left between them. CDR3 sequence: CASRGVEAADLNEQFF. The DNA for the CDR3 is TGTGCCAGCAGGGGGGTGGAGGCGGCAGATTTAAATGAGCAGTTCTTC.

This rearrangement joins TRBV6-5 to TRBJ1-1, with D maybe TRBD1 (6 bases). This CDR3 spans 14 amino acids. V was shortened by 5 bases and J by 0 bases, with 10 bases between the two germline ends. Germline loops: CDR1 MNHEY, CDR2 SVGAGI. The CDR3 sequence: CASSRQAMNTEAFF. CDR3 bases: TGTGCCAGCAGTCGACAGGCGATGAACACTGAAGCTTTCTTT.

The chain has TRBV7-2 and TRBJ2-7; D possibly uses TRBD1 or TRBD2 (5 bases each). Germline V gene lookup returns CDR1 SGHTA and CDR2 FQGNSA. The CDR3 has 13 amino acids. Between the trimmed V and J ends, which lost 5 bases and 6 bases, there was a span of 14 bases. The CDR3 bases are TGTGCCAGCAGCCACGGGACCCTCGTCGAGCAGTACTTC. This encodes CASSHGTLVEQYF.

The chain employs TRBV27 and TRBJ2-1; D perhaps matches TRBD1 (5 bases). Germline CDR1 and CDR2: MNHEY and SMNVEV (reference sequence). Trimming took off 2 bases at V and 3 bases at J, with 8 bases between the two ends. The CDR3 is 14 residues long. CDR3 region: CASSLPGNYNEQFF. CDR3 bases: TGTGCCAGCAGTTTACCAGGGAACTACAATGAGCAGTTCTTC.

The rearrangement links TRBV4-1 to TRBJ2-1; D is possibly TRBD1 or TRBD2 (5 bases each). V was pared by 3 bases and J by 10 bases, with 10 bases between. Per germline, CDR1 MGHRA and CDR2 YSYEKL. The CDR3 length is 12 residues. The CDR3 loop reads CASSHRDAEQFF. The CDR3, as DNA: TGCGCCAGCAGCCATAGGGACGCCGAGCAGTTCTTC.

This clone turned up a few times. The V and J genes are TRBV18 and TRBJ2-7; the D gene could be TRBD1 or TRBD2 (6 bases each). Trimming removed 6 bases at V and 7 bases at J, with 25 bases between. Per the germline V gene, CDR1 is KGHSH and CDR2 is LQKENI. This CDR3 comprises 16 residues. The CDR3 protein is CASSLIPEGGSEEQYF. Written as DNA, the CDR3 is TGTGCCAGCTCTCTCATCCCTGAGGGGGGTTCAGAGGAGCAGTACTTC.

This rearrangement joins TRBV18 to TRBJ2-4, with D possibly being TRBD1 (5 bases). The length of the CDR3 is 13 residues. V lost 3 bases to trimming and J lost 7 bases, with 10 bases between them. CDR1 and CDR2 (germline): KGHSH, LQKENI. CDR3 sequence reads: CASSPQGLNIQYF. The CDR3 DNA follows: TGTGCCAGCTCACCGCAGGGCCTGAACATTCAGTACTTC. Drawing the rest from reference TRBV18 and TRBJ2-4, the complete variable domain is NAGVMQNPRHLVRRRGQEARLRCSPMKGHSHVYWYRQLPEEGLKFMVYLQKENIIDESGMPKERFSAEFPKEGPSILRIQQVVRGDSAAYFCASSPQGLNIQYFGAGTRLSVL.

The chain combines TRBV4-3 with TRBJ2-1, with 9 bases lining up with TRBD2. CDR3 size: 17 residues. The trim removed 0 bases at V and 1 base at J, leaving 4 bases unmatched. CDR1 is LGHNA, CDR2 YSLEER, per germline. The CDR3, as DNA: TGCGCCAGCAGCCAAGATCCCGCGGGGGGGTCCTACAATGAGCAGTTCTTC. Protein: CASSQDPAGGSYNEQFF.

This clone was seen a few times. The chain uses TRBV12-5 and TRBJ2-7, with a tentative D call TRBD2 (5 bases). The germline V gene encodes CDR1 LGHNT and CDR2 FRNRAP. CDR3 length: 16 amino acids. Trimming cost V 2 bases and J 0 bases, with 14 bases left between them. The CDR3 DNA reads TGTGCTAGTGGTTTGAATCGGGGAACGAGCTCCTACGAGCAGTACTTC. Encoded protein: CASGLNRGTSSYEQYF. The variable domain in full, completed from reference TRBV12-5 and TRBJ2-7, reads DARVTQTPRHKVTEMGQEVTMRCQPILGHNTVFWYRQTMMQGLELLAYFRNRAPLDDSGMPKDRFSAEMPDATLATLKIQPSEPRDSAVYFCASGLNRGTSSYEQYFGPGTRLTVT.

This clone has just one count. The chain is built from TRBV7-9 and TRBJ2-7, with 10 nucleotides matching TRBD2. Germline V gene lookup returns CDR1 SEHNR and CDR2 FQNEAQ (reference sequence). CDR3 size: 16 residues. The V gene end was trimmed by 0 bases and the J gene end by 2 bases; junction bases not matched to a gene: 4. The CDR3 region is CASSLASSGGAYEQYF. In DNA form, the CDR3 reads TGTGCCAGCAGCTTAGCTTCTAGCGGGGGTGCCTACGAGCAGTACTTC.